A selection of T cell receptor beta chains follows, all from one sample in a study of T cell responses to AZD1222 COVID-19 vaccine. The table came from immunoSEQ multiplex PCR; TCRdb's copy has only in-frame clones and leaves some out. The sample lists approximately 60,000 clones, over 70% seen once, with over 11% in the top ten. The specimen comprised peripheral blood, sampled on day 0 of AZD1222 vaccination. Receptor source: an adult in good health. Both conserved end residues are part of each CDR3. Fields, in order: J gene, D gene, clone size, V gene, CDR3 protein, CDR3 DNA. D genes are given only for firm matches. Clone size, where shown, is once, few, many, or a class for clones that have expanded.

j_call: TRBJ2-5
d_call: NA
clone_size: NA
v_call: TRBV11-2
cdr3_aa: CASSPGAAQETQYF
cdr3_nt: TGTGCCAGCAGCCCCGGGGCAGCCCAAGAGACCCAGTACTTC

j_call: TRBJ2-7
d_call: NA
clone_size: NA
v_call: TRBV9
cdr3_aa: CASSLIGRSGNEEQYF
cdr3_nt: TGTGCCAGCAGTCTTATCGGACGGAGTGGGAATGAAGAACAGTACTTC

j_call: TRBJ2-7
d_call: TRBD1
clone_size: few
v_call: TRBV2
cdr3_aa: CASLTGEKEQYF
cdr3_nt: TGTGCCAGTTTGACAGGGGAAAAAGAGCAGTACTTC

j_call: TRBJ1-2
d_call: NA
clone_size: NA
v_call: TRBV27
cdr3_aa: CASSKAASNGYTF
cdr3_nt: TGTGCCAGCTCCAAAGCGGCATCGAATGGCTACACCTTC

j_call: TRBJ2-4
d_call: NA
clone_size: NA
v_call: TRBV6-2/TRBV6-3
cdr3_aa: CASSWTRGRDIQYF
cdr3_nt: TGTGCCAGCAGTTGGACTAGGGGGAGGGACATTCAGTACTTC

j_call: TRBJ2-3
d_call: NA
clone_size: NA
v_call: TRBV3-1/TRBV3-2
cdr3_aa: CASSPLADTQYF
cdr3_nt: TGTGCCAGCAGCCCCCTCGCAGATACGCAGTATTTT

j_call: TRBJ2-7
d_call: NA
clone_size: NA
v_call: TRBV6-2/TRBV6-3
cdr3_aa: CASSYIAGPAYEQYF
cdr3_nt: TGTGCCAGCAGTTACATCGCGGGACCCGCCTACGAGCAGTACTTC

j_call: TRBJ2-7
d_call: NA
clone_size: NA
v_call: TRBV11-2
cdr3_aa: CASSLVAQTLISYEQYF
cdr3_nt: TGTGCCAGCAGCTTAGTGGCGCAGACCTTAATCTCCTACGAGCAGTACTTC

j_call: TRBJ2-7
d_call: TRBD2
clone_size: few
v_call: TRBV25-1
cdr3_aa: CASSLAGSYEQYF
cdr3_nt: TGTGCCAGCAGTCTAGCGGGCTCCTACGAGCAGTACTTC

j_call: TRBJ1-2
d_call: NA
clone_size: NA
v_call: TRBV4-3
cdr3_aa: CASSQDGGTHYGYTF
cdr3_nt: TGCGCCAGCAGCCAGGATGGGGGGACACACTATGGCTACACCTTC

j_call: TRBJ1-5
d_call: NA
clone_size: NA
v_call: TRBV6-2/TRBV6-3
cdr3_aa: CASSYWGDQPQHF
cdr3_nt: TGTGCCAGCAGTTACTGGGGGGATCAGCCCCAGCATTTT

j_call: TRBJ1-6
d_call: NA
clone_size: NA
v_call: TRBV15
cdr3_aa: CATSRDSPLHF
cdr3_nt: TGTGCCACCAGCAGAGATAGCCCCCTCCACTTT

j_call: TRBJ1-1
d_call: NA
clone_size: NA
v_call: TRBV13
cdr3_aa: CASSLDGGMNTEAFF
cdr3_nt: TGTGCCAGCAGCTTAGATGGGGGAATGAACACTGAAGCTTTCTTT

j_call: TRBJ2-7
d_call: NA
clone_size: NA
v_call: TRBV27
cdr3_aa: CASSLQGTSNEQYF
cdr3_nt: TGTGCCAGCAGTTTGCAGGGGACTTCGAACGAGCAGTACTTC

j_call: TRBJ2-1
d_call: NA
clone_size: NA
v_call: TRBV11-2
cdr3_aa: CASSLSPSGPFF
cdr3_nt: TGTGCCAGCAGCTTAAGCCCCTCAGGGCCGTTCTTC

j_call: TRBJ2-7
d_call: NA
clone_size: NA
v_call: TRBV11-2
cdr3_aa: CASSPDEHREQYF
cdr3_nt: TGTGCCAGCAGCCCCGATGAGCATCGAGAGCAGTACTTC

j_call: TRBJ1-1
d_call: TRBD1
clone_size: NA
v_call: TRBV7-6
cdr3_aa: CASSRTGERYTEAFF
cdr3_nt: TGTGCCAGCAGCCGAACAGGGGAACGGTACACTGAAGCTTTCTTT

j_call: TRBJ1-4
d_call: TRBD1
clone_size: NA
v_call: TRBV4-3
cdr3_aa: CASSQDGTGGLNEKLFF
cdr3_nt: TGCGCCAGCAGCCAAGACGGGACAGGGGGCCTTAATGAAAAACTGTTTTTT

j_call: TRBJ2-3
d_call: NA
clone_size: NA
v_call: TRBV5-6
cdr3_aa: CASSGDLYTDTQYF
cdr3_nt: TGTGCCAGCAGCGGGGACCTGTATACAGATACGCAGTATTTT

j_call: TRBJ1-1
d_call: NA
clone_size: NA
v_call: TRBV7-2
cdr3_aa: CASSVGLRTEAFF
cdr3_nt: TGTGCCAGCAGCGTCGGACTGCGGACTGAAGCTTTCTTT

j_call: TRBJ1-1
d_call: NA
clone_size: NA
v_call: TRBV7-9
cdr3_aa: CASNPDPEAFF
cdr3_nt: TGTGCCAGCAATCCCGACCCTGAAGCTTTCTTT

j_call: TRBJ2-1
d_call: TRBD1
clone_size: NA
v_call: TRBV24-1
cdr3_aa: CATSETGDLGEQFF
cdr3_nt: TGTGCCACCAGTGAGACAGGGGATCTCGGCGAGCAGTTCTTC

j_call: TRBJ2-1
d_call: TRBD2
clone_size: NA
v_call: TRBV19
cdr3_aa: CASTAGDEQFF
cdr3_nt: TGTGCCAGTACTGCGGGGGATGAGCAGTTCTTC

j_call: TRBJ1-5
d_call: NA
clone_size: NA
v_call: TRBV28
cdr3_aa: CASSFRGEQPQHF
cdr3_nt: TGTGCCAGCAGTTTCAGGGGTGAGCAGCCCCAGCATTTT

j_call: TRBJ2-5
d_call: NA
clone_size: NA
v_call: TRBV29-1
cdr3_aa: CSVVVTGRGTQYF
cdr3_nt: TGCAGCGTGGTGGTGACAGGCCGGGGGACCCAGTACTTC

j_call: TRBJ2-3
d_call: NA
clone_size: NA
v_call: TRBV10-2
cdr3_aa: CASRGRLVPFSSTDTQYF
cdr3_nt: TGCGCCAGCAGGGGTAGGCTAGTTCCTTTCTCTAGCACAGATACGCAGTATTTT

j_call: TRBJ2-2
d_call: NA
clone_size: once
v_call: TRBV6-4
cdr3_aa: CASKLDGYTGELFF
cdr3_nt: TGTGCCAGCAAATTGGATGGTTACACCGGGGAGCTGTTTTTT

j_call: TRBJ1-5
d_call: NA
clone_size: few
v_call: TRBV4-1
cdr3_aa: CASSQVDGSNQPQHF
cdr3_nt: TGCGCCAGCAGCCAAGTCGACGGGTCCAATCAGCCCCAGCATTTT

j_call: TRBJ2-2
d_call: NA
clone_size: NA
v_call: TRBV11-2
cdr3_aa: CASSLTRMAGELFF
cdr3_nt: TGTGCCAGCAGCTTAACCAGGATGGCCGGGGAGCTGTTTTTT

j_call: TRBJ1-2
d_call: NA
clone_size: once
v_call: TRBV4-3
cdr3_aa: CASSHLGTIYGYTF
cdr3_nt: TGCGCCAGCAGCCACTTGGGGACGATCTATGGCTACACCTTC

j_call: TRBJ1-2
d_call: TRBD1
clone_size: NA
v_call: TRBV27
cdr3_aa: CASSVRQGRPGYTF
cdr3_nt: TGTGCCAGCAGTGTAAGACAGGGCCGCCCTGGCTACACCTTC

j_call: TRBJ2-1
d_call: NA
clone_size: NA
v_call: TRBV24-1
cdr3_aa: CATEGSYNEQFF
cdr3_nt: TGTGCCACCGAGGGCTCCTACAATGAGCAGTTCTTC

j_call: TRBJ1-1
d_call: NA
clone_size: once
v_call: TRBV27
cdr3_aa: CASSLRTALNTEAFF
cdr3_nt: TGTGCCAGCAGTTTGCGGACGGCCTTGAACACTGAAGCTTTCTTT

j_call: TRBJ2-5
d_call: TRBD2
clone_size: NA
v_call: TRBV11-2
cdr3_aa: CASSPRTRSEETQYF
cdr3_nt: TGTGCCAGCAGCCCGAGGACTAGGTCAGAGGAGACCCAGTACTTC

j_call: TRBJ2-1
d_call: NA
clone_size: NA
v_call: TRBV19
cdr3_aa: CASSIVWQNNEQFF
cdr3_nt: TGTGCCAGTAGTATAGTATGGCAGAACAATGAGCAGTTCTTC

j_call: TRBJ1-4
d_call: NA
clone_size: NA
v_call: TRBV29-1
cdr3_aa: CSVGDYQDEKLFF
cdr3_nt: TGCAGCGTTGGGGACTATCAGGACGAAAAACTGTTTTTT

j_call: TRBJ1-1
d_call: NA
clone_size: NA
v_call: TRBV4-1
cdr3_aa: CASSQDPVYTEAFF
cdr3_nt: TGCGCCAGCAGCCAAGACCCGGTGTACACTGAAGCTTTCTTT